The present entry profiles one TCR beta chain with its context. This entry comes from a study of blood T cell repertoires in COVID-19. Profiled with immunoSEQ multiplex PCR; TCRdb holds only in-frame clones, not every one. The profile shows about 200,000 clones, 75% to 90% of them singletons. The germline CDR1 and CDR2 sequences are LNHDA and SQIVND (reference sequence). V gave up 6 bases and J gave up 0 bases; unmatched junction bases: 5. This CDR3 contains 14 residues. This chain uses TRBV19 with TRBJ2-7; TRBD2 matches 7 bases. The clonotype was recovered from a human donor in a cohort sampled during active COVID-19. The sample was peripheral blood. In nucleotides, the CDR3 is TGTGCCAGTAGGCCCGGGACTAACTCCTACGAGCAGTACTTC. Its translation: CASRPGTNSYEQYF.